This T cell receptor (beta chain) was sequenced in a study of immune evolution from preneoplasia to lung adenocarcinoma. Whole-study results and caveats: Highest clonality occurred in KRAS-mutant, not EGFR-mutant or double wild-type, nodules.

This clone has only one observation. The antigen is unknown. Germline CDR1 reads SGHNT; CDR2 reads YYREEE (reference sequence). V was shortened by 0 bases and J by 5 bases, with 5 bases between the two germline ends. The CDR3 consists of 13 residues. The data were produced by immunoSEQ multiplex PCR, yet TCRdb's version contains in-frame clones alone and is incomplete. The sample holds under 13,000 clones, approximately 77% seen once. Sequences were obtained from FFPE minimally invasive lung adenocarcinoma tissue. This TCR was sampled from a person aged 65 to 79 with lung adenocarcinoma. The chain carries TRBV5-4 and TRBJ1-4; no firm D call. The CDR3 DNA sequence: TGTGCCAGCAGCTTGGGTCAAAATGAAAAACTGTTTTTT. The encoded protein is CASSLGQNEKLFF.